Below are 26 T cell receptor beta chains sequenced from a single sample in a study of type 1 regulatory T cells. What these receptors recognize is not known. TCRdb called the reads again in MiXCR, with one record for every CDR3 protein. The top ten hold 7% to 8.5% of the sample, which has about 74,000 distinct CDR3 sequences, roughly three fifths seen once. Sequencing used cultured T cells, either the whole culture or a sorted T cell fraction (not recorded which). Indicated subset: Tr1-enriched cell product generated in vitro against host alloantigens. The receptors were sampled from a human donor in good health.

About this clonotype: Since a much larger clone is just one base distant, this may be a read error. The chain couples TRBV12-3 or TRBV12-4 to TRBJ1-2; D possibly corresponds to TRBD1 (5 bases). The CDR3 runs to 14 residues. Deletions cut 8 bases from V and 6 bases from J, with 19 bases between. Here the CDR3 reads CASRRFGGNHGYTF. Here the CDR3 DNA reads TGTGCCAGCCGTCGGTTCGGGGGAAACCATGGCTACACCTTC.

The chain has TRBV18 and TRBJ1-5, with D perhaps matching TRBD1 (5 bases). The CDR3 contains 14 residues. V was pared by 3 bases and J by 2 bases, with 8 bases between. CDR1 and CDR2 from the germline V gene are KGHSH and LQKENI. CDR3 residues: CASSPRGGNQPQHF. The CDR3 DNA is TGTGCCAGCTCACCGAGGGGCGGCAATCAGCCCCAGCATTTT. Supplemented by reference TRBV18 and TRBJ1-5, the full variable domain reads NAGVMQNPRHLVRRRGQEARLRCSPMKGHSHVYWYRQLPEEGLKFMVYLQKENIIDESGMPKERFSAEFPKEGPSILRIQQVVRGDSAAYFCASSPRGGNQPQHFGDGTRLSIL.

V is TRBV11-2 and J is TRBJ2-5, with 15 bases matching TRBD2. Germline trimming cut 4 bases from V and 2 bases from J; bases unmatched to any gene: 11. This CDR3 has 19 amino acids. Germline V gene sequence: CDR1 SGHAT, CDR2 FQNNGV. The CDR3 protein is CASSSFGLAGGPQQETQYF. The DNA of the CDR3 is TGTGCCAGCAGCTCCTTCGGACTAGCGGGAGGGCCTCAACAAGAGACCCAGTACTTC.

V and J are TRBV28 and TRBJ2-7; a weak D match, TRBD1 (6 bases). Germline V gives CDR1 MDHEN, CDR2 SYDVKM. V lost 8 bases, J lost 2 bases, and 13 bases lay in between. CDR3 length: 13 amino acids. The CDR3 nucleotides read TGTGCCAGCGGACAGCCCCCGACCTACGAGCAGTACTTC. Its protein product is CASGQPPTYEQYF.

This clonotype was observed a few times. The chain combines TRBV5-1 with TRBJ2-1; no clear D gene. Germline CDR1 reads SGHRS; CDR2 reads YFSETQ. The CDR3 consists of 17 residues. V was trimmed by 1 base and J by 15 bases, leaving 29 bases between them. The chain's CDR3 is CASSLKAGRNSRICWFF. CDR3 DNA sequence: TGCGCCAGCAGCTTGAAAGCAGGCCGGAATAGTAGGATTTGTTGGTTCTTC.

This clonotype was seen only a few times. V usage is TRBV6-1 and J usage is TRBJ1-5; D unclear. This CDR3 has 13 residues. The V gene's germline CDR1 is MNHNS and CDR2 SASEGT. Trimming took 1 base from V and 8 from J, leaving 9 bases between them. As DNA, the CDR3 is TGTGCCAGCAGTGAAGAGCGGCGGGAGCCCCAGCATTTT. Its protein is CASSEERREPQHF.

The CDR3 nucleotides read TGCAGTGCTAAGCCGGGGGATCAGCCCCAGCATTTT. Encoded protein: CSAKPGDQPQHF. The chain links TRBV20-1 to TRBJ1-5, with D possibly being TRBD1 (5 bases). CDR3 size: 12 residues. Looked up from germline, CDR1 is DFQATT and CDR2 is SNEGSKA (reference sequence). Trimming took off 4 bases at V and 5 bases at J, with 9 bases between the two ends.

This clonotype turned up a few times. The V call is TRBV29-1, the J call TRBJ1-1; no reliable D call. With 6 bases removed from V and 6 bases from J, the gap between germline ends came to 14 bases. Germline-derived CDR1 and CDR2 are SQVTM and ANQGSEA. The CDR3 loop spans 12 amino acids. CDR3 DNA sequence: TGCAGCGTGGATAAGCCTAACGCTGAAGCTTTCTTT. Amino acid sequence: CSVDKPNAEAFF. The full variable domain, its missing parts supplied by reference TRBV29-1 and TRBJ1-1, is SAVISQKPSRDICQRGTSLTIQCQVDSQVTMMFWYRQQPGQSLTLIATANQGSEATYESGFVIDKFPISRPNLTFSTLTVSNMSPEDSSIYLCSVDKPNAEAFFGQGTRLTVV.

V is TRBV20-1 and J is TRBJ2-7, with 12 nucleotides matching TRBD2. The germline CDR1 and CDR2 sequences are DFQATT and SNEGSKA (reference sequence). The CDR3 loop spans 13 amino acids. The V segment lost 7 bases and the J segment 4 bases; nucleotides outside the gene matches: 5. CDR3 amino acids: CSVRLAGVYEQYF. CDR3 sequence (DNA): TGCAGTGTACGACTAGCGGGAGTGTACGAGCAGTACTTC.

The chain employs TRBV2 and TRBJ2-7; TRBD1 agrees at 10 bases. The CDR3 spans 14 residues. Trimming at V came to 7 bases and at J to 6 bases, leaving 9 bases not matched to a gene. Germline V gene sequence: CDR1 SNHLY, CDR2 FYNNEI. As DNA, the CDR3 is TGTGCCAGCAACGGGGGACAGGGGCCTGTCGAGCAGTACTTC. Its protein product is CASNGGQGPVEQYF.

Comment on this clonotype: At one end, the junction sequence differs from germline, possibly due to a read error. This chain links TRBV20-1 with TRBJ2-2; D possibly corresponds to TRBD2 (6 bases). The CDR3 runs to 15 residues. Germline V lookup: CDR1 DFQATT, CDR2 SNEGSKA (reference sequence). CDR3 amino acids: CSARGLGGNTEELFF. The CDR3 DNA sequence: TGCAGTGCTAGAGGTCTCGGGGGTAACACCGAGGAGCTGTTTTTT.

The CDR3 is CASSSRDGKVGEQFF. DNA for the CDR3: TGCGCCAGCAGCTCCCGGGACGGAAAAGTGGGTGAGCAGTTCTTC. The genes are TRBV5-1 and TRBJ2-1; possibly TRBD1 or TRBD2 for D (5 bases each). CDR1 is SGHRS and CDR2 is YFSETQ in the germline V gene. The CDR3 is made up of 15 amino acids. Between the trimmed V and J ends, which lost 3 bases and 9 bases, there was a span of 19 bases.

This clonotype was observed at least ten times. The chain is built from TRBV11-2 and TRBJ2-5, with D perhaps TRBD2 (5 bases). Germline V gene sequence: CDR1 SGHAT, CDR2 FQNNGV. The CDR3 has 12 amino acids. With 5 bases removed from V and 5 bases from J, the gap between germline ends came to 9 bases. CDR3 region: CASSRTGETQYF. The DNA of the CDR3 is TGTGCCAGCAGCCGGACGGGGGAGACCCAGTACTTC.

This clonotype was seen more than once but under ten times. This rearrangement joins TRBV29-1 to TRBJ1-1, with 7 bases lining up with TRBD1. Losses at the gene ends were 6 bases for V and 11 bases for J; bases not matched to a gene: 12. This CDR3 comprises 12 residues. Germline CDR1 reads SQVTM; CDR2 reads ANQGSEA. DNA for the CDR3: TGCAGCGTCTATGCTCAGGGGGAGGGTGCTTTCTTT. As protein: CSVYAQGEGAFF. Full variable domain (remainder filled in from reference TRBV29-1 and TRBJ1-1): SAVISQKPSRDICQRGTSLTIQCQVDSQVTMMFWYRQQPGQSLTLIATANQGSEATYESGFVIDKFPISRPNLTFSTLTVSNMSPEDSSIYLCSVYAQGEGAFFGQGTRLTVV.

The rearrangement links TRBV7-8 to TRBJ2-3; D might be TRBD2 (5 bases). Germline V CDR1 and CDR2: SGHVS, FQNEAQ. V was trimmed by 2 bases and J by 1 base, leaving 13 bases between them. This CDR3 has 16 amino acids. The DNA for the CDR3 is TGTGCCAGCAGCTTATCGTCTAGCTCCCGCACAGATACGCAGTATTTT. Translating gives CASSLSSSSRTDTQYF.

This clonotype was seen a single time. The junction differs from germline at one of its ends, possibly a read error. The chain carries TRBV2 and TRBJ1-5; 9 nucleotides match TRBD1. This CDR3 contains 15 residues. From germline, CDR1 is SNHLY and CDR2 FYNNEI. In nucleotides, the CDR3 is TGTGCCAGCAGGGCCGACAGGGGGAATTCCCAGCCCCTGCATTTT. Translation gives CASRADRGNSQPLHF. Complete variable domain (other parts from reference TRBV2 and TRBJ1-5): EPEVTQTPSHQVTQMGQEVILRCVPISNHLYFYWYRQILGQKVEFLVSFYNNEISEKSEIFDDQFSVERPDGSNFTLKIRSTKLEDSAMYFCASRADRGNSQPLHFGDGTRLSIL.

Comment on this clonotype: At one boundary the junction diverges from the germline segment, which might be a read error. The rearrangement uses TRBV3-1 and TRBJ2-1, with 7 bases identical to TRBD1. This CDR3 is 13 amino acids long. Germline V gene lookup returns CDR1 LGHDT and CDR2 YNNKEL (reference sequence). This CDR3 reads CASSQLDAGGSVF. The CDR3 region has the DNA TGTGCCAGCAGCCAGCTCGACGCAGGGGGAAGTGTCTTC.

The chain combines TRBV4-2 with TRBJ2-7; tentative D call: TRBD1 (6 bases). Trimming removed 1 base from V and 0 bases from J, with 13 bases in between. The germline V gene encodes CDR1 LGHNA and CDR2 YNFKEQ. The CDR3 is made up of 16 amino acids. The CDR3 loop reads CASSQALGTNSYEQYF. The CDR3 nucleotides read TGTGCCAGCAGCCAAGCGTTGGGGACAAACTCCTACGAGCAGTACTTC.

This clonotype was recorded a few times. The chain couples TRBV4-1 to TRBJ1-1; TRBD1 aligns across 7 bases. Germline V lookup: CDR1 MGHRA, CDR2 YSYEKL. The length of the CDR3 is 13 residues. J was trimmed by 7 bases and V by 1 base; bases with no gene match: 3. CDR3 loop: CASSQATGLEAFF. The CDR3 region has the DNA TGCGCCAGCAGCCAAGCGACAGGGCTTGAAGCTTTCTTT.

This clonotype appeared a single time. V and J are TRBV5-4 and TRBJ2-7; TRBD1 or TRBD2 may be the D gene (6 bases each). Germline V gene sequence: CDR1 SGHNT, CDR2 YYREEE (reference sequence). V lost 3 bases, J lost 2 bases, and 15 bases lay in between. This CDR3 has 15 amino acids. CDR3 sequence reads: CASSYRVAGTYEQYF. The CDR3 DNA reads TGTGCCAGCAGCTACAGGGTTGCGGGGACCTACGAGCAGTACTTC.

The rearrangement uses TRBV19 and TRBJ2-1; D gene uncertain. CDR1 is LNHDA and CDR2 is SQIVND in the germline V gene (reference sequence). V gave up 5 bases and J gave up 0 bases, with 11 bases separating them. The CDR3 loop spans 15 amino acids. Written as DNA, the CDR3 is TGTGCCAGTAGTGCCGACCGAAGCTCCTACAATGAGCAGTTCTTC. Translated, it gives CASSADRSSYNEQFF.

The chain employs TRBV4-3 and TRBJ2-7; 7 bases are shared with TRBD1. Germline CDR1 reads LGHNA; CDR2 reads YSLEER. V was clipped by 0 bases and J by 1 base; unmatched bases: 6. This CDR3 contains 16 residues. The CDR3 bases are TGCGCCAGCAGCCAAGAATTAGGGACAGAATCCTACGAGCAGTACTTC. Amino acid sequence: CASSQELGTESYEQYF.

The table lists this clonotype with a few counts. The rearrangement joins TRBV5-1 to TRBJ2-2; D call uncertain. The CDR3 totals 14 residues. The germline gives CDR1 SGHRS, CDR2 YFSETQ. V lost 5 bases and J 1 base, leaving 9 bases between the germline ends. The CDR3 reads CASRINENTGELFF. In DNA form, the CDR3 reads TGCGCCAGCAGGATTAACGAGAACACCGGGGAGCTGTTTTTT.

The chain employs TRBV7-9 and TRBJ2-4; D is possibly TRBD2 (6 bases). CDR3 length: 17 amino acids. Trimming stripped 0 bases from V and 0 bases from J, with 12 bases between. The germline CDR1 and CDR2 sequences are SEHNR and FQNEAQ (reference sequence). Here the CDR3 DNA reads TGTGCCAGCAGCTTAGCGTTGGGGGGACTAGCCAAAAACATTCAGTACTTC. Encoded protein: CASSLALGGLAKNIQYF.

The chain has TRBV7-9 and TRBJ1-2; 8 bases are shared with TRBD1. The CDR3 extends over 13 amino acids. With V trimmed by 5 bases and J by 4 bases, 3 bases remained unmatched. Germline V gene data show CDR1 as SEHNR and CDR2 as FQNEAQ (reference sequence). DNA of the CDR3: TGTGCCAGCAGCCCAACAGGGGGCTATGGCTACACCTTC. Residues: CASSPTGGYGYTF.

The count of this clonotype is one. The rearrangement joins TRBV12-3 or TRBV12-4 to TRBJ2-1; 8 nucleotides line up with TRBD1. The CDR3 is 13 amino acids. J gave up 5 bases and V 6 bases, and 3 bases lay outside the gene matches. The CDR3 sequence is CASSMDRDNEQFF. Written as DNA, the CDR3 is TGTGCCAGCAGCATGGACAGGGACAATGAGCAGTTCTTC.